This is a list of T cell receptor beta chains from one sample in a study of OX40 agonist ivuxolimab in advanced cancers. This table comes from immunoSEQ multiplex PCR, and its TCRdb copy is limited to in-frame clones, with some not included. The data show 65,000 to 70,000 clones, with around 91% seen just once and around 6.9% held by the top ten. Specimen: CD4+ or CD8+ T cells sorted from blood, collected in a trial of the OX40 agonist ivuxolimab. The receptor set was obtained from an adult with an advanced solid tumor such as melanoma, head and neck, liver or kidney cancer. CDR3s include the opening cysteine and the closing phenylalanine or tryptophan. D genes are given only for firm matches. Size is omitted from some rows. Given values are once, few, many or a class for expanded clones.

CASSQDWGNTEAFF | TGCGCCAGCAGCCAAGATTGGGGGAACACTGAAGCTTTCTTT | - | TRBV4-3 | - | TRBJ1-1
CASSITDGYEQYF | TGTGCCAGTAGTATAACCGACGGCTACGAGCAGTACTTC | - | TRBV19 | - | TRBJ2-7
CASSFGVGPYEQYF | TGTGCCAGCAGCTTCGGGGTCGGACCCTACGAGCAGTACTTC | - | TRBV11-2 | - | TRBJ2-7
CASSLARTGYYEQYF | TGTGCCAGCAGCTTGGCGAGGACAGGGTACTACGAGCAGTACTTC | - | TRBV5-8 | TRBD1 | TRBJ2-7
CASRDNNYGYTF | TGTGCCAGCCGGGACAACAACTATGGCTACACCTTC | - | TRBV27 | - | TRBJ1-2
CASSQDLVLRSHNEQFF | TGCGCCAGCAGCCAAGATTTGGTTCTGCGGTCCCACAATGAGCAGTTCTTC | - | TRBV4-3 | - | TRBJ2-1
CASSASLFSGTGLNEQYF | TGTGCCAGCTCAGCTTCCCTCTTCTCCGGGACAGGGCTCAACGAGCAGTACTTC | - | TRBV18 | TRBD1 | TRBJ2-7
CASSYSLIGSSYEQYF | TGTGCCAGCAGTTACTCGCTAATAGGCAGCTCCTACGAGCAGTACTTC | - | TRBV6-5 | - | TRBJ2-7
CASSDYTQYF | TGTGCCAGCAGTGACTATACGCAGTATTTT | - | TRBV28 | - | TRBJ2-3
CASSLLIRISGQNNEQFF | TGTGCCAGCAGTTTATTAATCCGGATAAGCGGTCAGAACAATGAGCAGTTCTTC | - | TRBV28 | - | TRBJ2-1
CASAQGVYRGRDTQYF | TGTGCCAGCGCCCAGGGGGTTTACAGGGGGCGGGATACGCAGTATTTT | - | TRBV7-9 | TRBD1 | TRBJ2-3
CASSLGRTKETQYF | TGTGCCAGCAGCTTAGGGCGGACCAAAGAGACCCAGTACTTC | - | TRBV7-8 | - | TRBJ2-5
CASSTSGSGADTQYF | TGTGCCAGCAGCACTAGCGGGAGTGGCGCAGATACGCAGTATTTT | - | TRBV21-1 | - | TRBJ2-3
CASSLVYKQETQYF | TGTGCCAGCAGCTTAGTGTACAAACAAGAGACCCAGTACTTC | - | TRBV7-9 | - | TRBJ2-5
CASSFNLGFVQETQYF | TGTGCCAGCAGCTTTAACCTAGGATTCGTCCAAGAGACCCAGTACTTC | - | TRBV7-8 | - | TRBJ2-5
CAAGTGSSYEQYF | TGTGCCGCGGGGACAGGGAGCTCCTACGAGCAGTACTTC | - | TRBV28 | TRBD1 | TRBJ2-7
CASSSGVTAPYEQYF | TGCGCCAGCAGCTCGGGGGTGACAGCTCCCTACGAGCAGTACTTC | - | TRBV5-1 | - | TRBJ2-7
CASSVGGGTGELFF | TGTGCCAGCAGCGTAGGAGGGGGGACCGGGGAGCTGTTTTTT | - | TRBV9 | - | TRBJ2-2
CSVEDTYSSYEQYF | TGCAGCGTTGAAGATACATACAGCTCCTACGAGCAGTACTTC | - | TRBV29-1 | - | TRBJ2-7
CASKEGGFSGNTIYF | TGTGCCAGTAAAGAGGGCGGATTCTCTGGAAACACCATATATTTT | - | TRBV19 | - | TRBJ1-3
CASSYQSTGRLHF | TGTGCCAGCAGTTACCAGTCTACCGGGCGCCTCCACTTT | - | TRBV6-6 | - | TRBJ1-6
CASSEGQAQFFQGYTF | TGCGCCAGCAGCGAAGGACAGGCTCAATTCTTTCAAGGCTACACCTTC | - | TRBV4-3 | TRBD1 | TRBJ1-2
CASTSGLGNQPQHF | TGTGCCAGTACCTCAGGGTTGGGCAATCAGCCCCAGCATTTT | - | TRBV19 | - | TRBJ1-5
CASSQDREGSYNEQFF | TGTGCCAGCAGCCAAGATCGAGAGGGATCCTACAATGAGCAGTTCTTC | once | TRBV4-2 | - | TRBJ2-1
CATSRDGGSSNQPQHF | TGTGCCACCAGCAGAGATGGAGGGTCCAGCAATCAGCCCCAGCATTTT | - | TRBV15 | - | TRBJ1-5
CAWNPGGGSTDTQYF | TGTGCCTGGAATCCTGGAGGGGGGTCCACAGATACGCAGTATTTT | - | TRBV30 | - | TRBJ2-3
CASSLRSSGSTDTQYF | TGTGCCAGCAGCTTAAGGTCTAGCGGTAGCACAGATACGCAGTATTTT | few | TRBV13 | TRBD2 | TRBJ2-3
CASSPLGGSGNTIYF | TGTGCCAGCAGTCCCCTTGGGGGCTCTGGAAACACCATATATTTT | - | TRBV27 | - | TRBJ1-3
CASSLGGAPEAFF | TGTGCCAGCAGCTTAGGTGGGGCACCTGAAGCTTTCTTT | - | TRBV7-9 | - | TRBJ1-1
CASSAYLAGGNTGELFF | TGTGCCAGCAGCGCATACCTAGCGGGAGGGAACACCGGGGAGCTGTTTTTT | - | TRBV9 | TRBD2 | TRBJ2-2
CASSQESGGQQPYNEQFF | TGCGCCAGCAGCCAAGAATCCGGGGGCCAACAACCTTACAATGAGCAGTTCTTC | - | TRBV4-3 | - | TRBJ2-1
CASMNLDGRNTEAFF | TGTGCCAGTATGAACTTGGACGGCAGAAACACTGAAGCTTTCTTT | - | TRBV19 | - | TRBJ1-1
CASSLGGGVYEQYF | TGTGCCAGCAGCCTAGGGGGGGGCGTCTACGAGCAGTACTTC | once | TRBV27 | - | TRBJ2-7
CASSFTNVNTQYF | TGTGCCAGCAGTTTTACGAACGTGAATACGCAGTATTTT | - | TRBV27 | - | TRBJ2-3
CASSSAVGVWLTEAFF | TGTGCCAGCAGCTCCGCCGTAGGGGTGTGGCTCACTGAAGCTTTCTTT | - | TRBV7-9 | - | TRBJ1-1
CASSPLRFRGEANYGYTF | TGTGCCAGTAGTCCCCTCCGGTTTAGGGGGGAAGCTAACTATGGCTACACCTTC | - | TRBV19 | - | TRBJ1-2
CATSREARVSEQYF | TGTGCCACCAGCAGAGAAGCCCGGGTTTCCGAGCAGTACTTC | - | TRBV15 | - | TRBJ2-7
CASSLSGRYYGYTF | TGTGCCAGCAGTTTATCGGGAAGGTACTATGGCTACACCTTC | - | TRBV27 | - | TRBJ1-2
CASSLPTGRHF | TGTGCCAGCAGTCTTCCGACAGGGCGTCACTTC | - | TRBV27 | TRBD1 | TRBJ2-7
CAWRTLISYNEQFF | TGTGCCTGGAGAACACTCATCTCCTACAATGAGCAGTTCTTC | - | TRBV30 | - | TRBJ2-1
CASRPTTSGISKNIQYF | TGTGCCAGCAGACCTACTACTAGCGGGATATCCAAAAACATTCAGTACTTC | - | TRBV11-2 | TRBD2 | TRBJ2-4
CASSFGRGDYNEQFF | TGTGCCAGCAGTTTTGGGCGGGGCGACTACAATGAGCAGTTCTTC | once | TRBV27 | - | TRBJ2-1
CASSYSVTRDTQYF | TGTGCCAGCAGTTACTCGGTTACGCGGGATACGCAGTATTTT | - | TRBV6-6 | - | TRBJ2-3
CSVVGPIGEQYF | TGCAGCGTTGTTGGTCCTATCGGGGAGCAGTACTTC | - | TRBV29-1 | - | TRBJ2-7
CASSLVGTEDRTF | TGTGCCAGCAGCTTAGTGGGTACAGAGGACCGCACCTTC | - | TRBV7-9 | - | TRBJ1-2
CASSQGDKNYGYTF | TGTGCCAGCAGCCAAGGGGACAAAAACTATGGCTACACCTTC | - | TRBV4-1 | - | TRBJ1-2
CASSVEQGVRSYNEQFF | TGTGCCAGCAGCGTAGAACAGGGGGTTCGTTCCTACAATGAGCAGTTCTTC | - | TRBV13 | TRBD1 | TRBJ2-1
CASSYRSLGPYGYTF | TGTGCCAGCAGCTATAGGTCCCTTGGGCCCTATGGCTACACCTTC | - | TRBV14 | - | TRBJ1-2
CASSQGGGGFNSPLHF | TGTGCCAGTTCCCAGGGAGGGGGGGGTTTCAATTCACCCCTCCACTTT | - | TRBV19 | - | TRBJ1-6
CATSTTSGRAAYNEQFF | TGTGCCACCAGCACGACTAGCGGGAGGGCCGCCTACAATGAGCAGTTCTTC | - | TRBV15 | TRBD2 | TRBJ2-1
CASSTQSGTTSSYNEQFF | TGTGCCAGCAGCACCCAATCCGGGACAACAAGCTCCTACAATGAGCAGTTCTTC | - | TRBV7-9 | - | TRBJ2-1
CASSFSLRQPQHF | TGTGCCAGCAGTTTTAGTCTGCGTCAGCCCCAGCATTTT | - | TRBV27 | - | TRBJ1-5